This T cell receptor (beta chain) originates from a study of cytomegalovirus exposure and HLA in healthy donors. On this clone itself: The sample has other DNA sequences that encode this CDR3 too.

This CDR3 has 12 amino acids. Germline CDR1 and CDR2: KGHSH and LQKENI. Deletions cut 3 bases from V and 4 bases from J, with 6 bases between. This table comes from immunoSEQ multiplex PCR, and its TCRdb copy is limited to in-frame clones, with some not included. The data show roughly 100,000 clones, about 86% seen once. The clonotype originates from a woman younger than 35 in good health and CMV-seropositive. J is TRBJ2-5 and V is TRBV18; maybe TRBD2 (6 bases). What was sequenced was PBMCs. The CDR3 nucleotides are TGTGCCAGCTCACCCGGGGGAGAGACCCAGTACTTC. The encoded protein is CASSPGGETQYF.